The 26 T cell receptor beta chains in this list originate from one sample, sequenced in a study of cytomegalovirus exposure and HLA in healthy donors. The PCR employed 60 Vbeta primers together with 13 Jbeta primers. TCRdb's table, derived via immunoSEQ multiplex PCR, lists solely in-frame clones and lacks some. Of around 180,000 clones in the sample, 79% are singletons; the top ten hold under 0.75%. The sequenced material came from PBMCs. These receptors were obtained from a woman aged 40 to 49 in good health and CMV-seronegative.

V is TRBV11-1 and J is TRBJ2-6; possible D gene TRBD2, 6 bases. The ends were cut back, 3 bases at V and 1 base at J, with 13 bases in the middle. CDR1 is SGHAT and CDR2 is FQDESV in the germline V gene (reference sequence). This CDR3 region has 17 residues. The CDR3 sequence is CASSLEGQISGANVLTF. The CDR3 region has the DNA TGTGCCAGCAGCTTGGAGGGCCAGATTTCTGGGGCCAACGTCCTGACTTTC.

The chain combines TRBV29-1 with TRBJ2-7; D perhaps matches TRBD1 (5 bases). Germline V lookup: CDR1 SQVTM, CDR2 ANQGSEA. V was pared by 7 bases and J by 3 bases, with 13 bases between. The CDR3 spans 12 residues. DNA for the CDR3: TGCAGCGCCGCCAGGGCGAACTACGAGCAGTACTTC. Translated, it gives CSAARANYEQYF.

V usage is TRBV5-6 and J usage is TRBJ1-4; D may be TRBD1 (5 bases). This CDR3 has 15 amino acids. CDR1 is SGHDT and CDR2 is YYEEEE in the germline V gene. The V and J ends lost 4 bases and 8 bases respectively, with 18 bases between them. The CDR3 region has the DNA TGTGCCAGCAGCGTGGGACCGCTCCCAGGGGAAAAACTGTTTTTT. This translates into CASSVGPLPGEKLFF.

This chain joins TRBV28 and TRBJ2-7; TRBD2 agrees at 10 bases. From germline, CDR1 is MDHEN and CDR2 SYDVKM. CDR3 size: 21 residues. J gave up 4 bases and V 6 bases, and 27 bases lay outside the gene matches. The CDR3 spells CASSSPLGQREGQLNPYEQYF. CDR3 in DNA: TGTGCCAGCAGCTCCCCCCTGGGACAGCGGGAGGGCCAGCTGAACCCATACGAGCAGTACTTC.

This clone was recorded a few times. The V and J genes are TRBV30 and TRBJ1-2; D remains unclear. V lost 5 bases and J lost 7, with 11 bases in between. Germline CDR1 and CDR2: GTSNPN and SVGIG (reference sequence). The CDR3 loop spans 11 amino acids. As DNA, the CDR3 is TGTGCCTGGGGGAGAGGGTCTGGCTACACCTTC. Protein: CAWGRGSGYTF.

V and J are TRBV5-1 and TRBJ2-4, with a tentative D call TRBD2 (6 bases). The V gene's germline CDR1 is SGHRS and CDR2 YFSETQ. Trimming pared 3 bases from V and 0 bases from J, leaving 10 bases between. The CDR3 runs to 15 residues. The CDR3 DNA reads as TGCGCCAGCAGCTGGGGGGAACTAGCCAAAAACATTCAGTACTTC. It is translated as CASSWGELAKNIQYF.

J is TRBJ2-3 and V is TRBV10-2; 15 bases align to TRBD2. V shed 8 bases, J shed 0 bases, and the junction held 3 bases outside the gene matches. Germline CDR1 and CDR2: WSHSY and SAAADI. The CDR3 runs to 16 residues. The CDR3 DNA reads TGCGCCAGCCGGACTAGCGGGGGGGCTAGCACAGATACGCAGTATTTT. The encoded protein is CASRTSGGASTDTQYF.

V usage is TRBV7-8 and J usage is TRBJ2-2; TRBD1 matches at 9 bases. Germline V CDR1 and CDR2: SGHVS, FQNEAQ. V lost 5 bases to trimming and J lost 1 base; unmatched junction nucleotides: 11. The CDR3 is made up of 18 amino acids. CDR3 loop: CASSLTPDRGENTGELFF. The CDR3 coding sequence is TGTGCCAGCAGCCTTACACCGGACAGGGGAGAGAACACCGGGGAGCTGTTTTTT.

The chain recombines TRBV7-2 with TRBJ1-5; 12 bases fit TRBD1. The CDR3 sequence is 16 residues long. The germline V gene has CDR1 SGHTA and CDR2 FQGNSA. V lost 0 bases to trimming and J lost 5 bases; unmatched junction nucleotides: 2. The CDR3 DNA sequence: TGTGCCAGCAGCTTAGCCGGGACAGGGGGCCATCAGCCCCAGCATTTT. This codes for CASSLAGTGGHQPQHF.

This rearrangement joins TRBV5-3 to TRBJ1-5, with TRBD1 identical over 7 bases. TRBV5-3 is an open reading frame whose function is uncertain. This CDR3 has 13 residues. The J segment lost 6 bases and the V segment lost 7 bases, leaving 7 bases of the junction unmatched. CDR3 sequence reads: CARADRHSQPQHF. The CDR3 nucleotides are TGTGCCAGAGCGGACAGGCATAGTCAGCCCCAGCATTTT.

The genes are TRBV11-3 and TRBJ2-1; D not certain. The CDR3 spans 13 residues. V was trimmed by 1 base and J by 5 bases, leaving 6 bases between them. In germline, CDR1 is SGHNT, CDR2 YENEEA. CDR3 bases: TGTGCCAGCAGCTTAGGGTCAGACAATGAGCAGTTCTTC. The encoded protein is CASSLGSDNEQFF.

DNA of the CDR3: TGCGCCAGCAGCCAACGGTTAGTCTATGGCTACACCTTC. Translated, it gives CASSQRLVYGYTF. The chain is built from TRBV4-1 and TRBJ1-2; D gene ambiguous. Germline lookup yields CDR1 MGHRA and CDR2 YSYEKL. The ends were cut back, 2 bases at V and 4 bases at J, with 8 bases in the middle. The CDR3 spans 13 residues.

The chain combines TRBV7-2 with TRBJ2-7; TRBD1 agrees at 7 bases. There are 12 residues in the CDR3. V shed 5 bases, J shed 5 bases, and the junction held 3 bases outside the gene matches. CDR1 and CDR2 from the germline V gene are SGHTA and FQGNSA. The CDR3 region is CASSPTGNEQYF. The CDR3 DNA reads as TGTGCCAGCAGCCCGACAGGGAACGAGCAGTACTTC. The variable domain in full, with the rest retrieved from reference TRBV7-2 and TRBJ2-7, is GAGVSQSPSNKVTEKGKDVELRCDPISGHTALYWYRQSLGQGLEFLIYFQGNSAPDKSGLPSDRFSAERTGGSVSTLTIQRTQQEDSAVYLCASSPTGNEQYFGPGTRLTVT.

The CDR3 loop reads CASSFQGARQPQHF. The CDR3 coding sequence is TGTGCCAGCAGTTTTCAGGGGGCGCGACAGCCCCAGCATTTT. The V gene is TRBV27, the J gene TRBJ1-5; 8 positions agree with TRBD1. The CDR3 has 14 residues. Trimming removed 3 bases from V and 7 bases from J; junction bases left unmatched: 5. Germline V gene sequence: CDR1 MNHEY, CDR2 SMNVEV (reference sequence).

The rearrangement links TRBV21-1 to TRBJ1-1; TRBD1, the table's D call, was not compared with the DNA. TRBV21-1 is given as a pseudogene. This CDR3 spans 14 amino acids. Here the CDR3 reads CASSPRVMNTEAFF. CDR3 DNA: TGTGCCAGCAGCCCCAGGGTAATGAACACTGAAGCTTTCTTT.

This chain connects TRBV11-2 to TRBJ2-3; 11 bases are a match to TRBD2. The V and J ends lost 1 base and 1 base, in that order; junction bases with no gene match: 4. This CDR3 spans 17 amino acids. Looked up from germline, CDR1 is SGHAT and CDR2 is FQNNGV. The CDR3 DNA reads TGTGCCAGCAGCTTAGTAGCGGGGGGGCCCGGCACAGATACGCAGTATTTT. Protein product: CASSLVAGGPGTDTQYF.

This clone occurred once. Here the CDR3 reads CASSVGTSGLSYNEQFF. The DNA of the CDR3 is TGTGCCAGCAGCGTAGGGACTAGCGGGTTATCCTACAATGAGCAGTTCTTC. The chain carries TRBV9 and TRBJ2-1; 11 bases are a match to TRBD2. Germline loops: CDR1 SGDLS, CDR2 YYNGEE. J lost 1 base, V lost 0 bases, and 3 bases had no gene match. CDR3 length: 17 amino acids.

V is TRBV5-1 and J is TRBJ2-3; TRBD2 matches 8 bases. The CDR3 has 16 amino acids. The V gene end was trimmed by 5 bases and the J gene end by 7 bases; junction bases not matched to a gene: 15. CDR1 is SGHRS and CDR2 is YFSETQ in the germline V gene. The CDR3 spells CASSPRGAGGTYTQYF. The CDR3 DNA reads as TGCGCCAGCAGTCCCCGGGGTGCGGGGGGCACCTATACGCAGTATTTT.

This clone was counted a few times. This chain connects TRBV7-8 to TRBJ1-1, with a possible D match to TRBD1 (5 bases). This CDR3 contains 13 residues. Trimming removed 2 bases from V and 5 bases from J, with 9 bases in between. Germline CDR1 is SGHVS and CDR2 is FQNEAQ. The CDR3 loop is CASSLRGSTEAFF. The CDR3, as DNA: TGTGCCAGCAGCTTACGGGGGAGTACTGAAGCTTTCTTT. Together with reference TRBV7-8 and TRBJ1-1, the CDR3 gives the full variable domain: GAGVSQSPRYKVAKRGQDVALRCDPISGHVSLFWYQQALGQGPEFLTYFQNEAQLDKSGLPSDRFFAERPEGSVSTLKIQRTQQEDSAVYLCASSLRGSTEAFFGQGTRLTVV.

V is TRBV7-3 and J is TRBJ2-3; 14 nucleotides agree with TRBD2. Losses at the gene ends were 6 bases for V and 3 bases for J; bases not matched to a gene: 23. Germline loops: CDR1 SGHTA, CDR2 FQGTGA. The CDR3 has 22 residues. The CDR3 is CASRSQPKRGLAGEMGTDTQYF. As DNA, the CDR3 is TGTGCCAGCAGATCCCAGCCTAAACGGGGACTAGCGGGAGAAATGGGAACAGATACGCAGTATTTT.

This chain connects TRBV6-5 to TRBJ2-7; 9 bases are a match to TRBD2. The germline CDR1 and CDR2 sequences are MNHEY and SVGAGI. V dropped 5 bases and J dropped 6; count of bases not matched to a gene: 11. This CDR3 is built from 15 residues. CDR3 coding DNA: TGTGCCAGCAGTGGCCGAGGAGCGGGAGGCTTCGAGCAGTACTTC. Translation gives CASSGRGAGGFEQYF.

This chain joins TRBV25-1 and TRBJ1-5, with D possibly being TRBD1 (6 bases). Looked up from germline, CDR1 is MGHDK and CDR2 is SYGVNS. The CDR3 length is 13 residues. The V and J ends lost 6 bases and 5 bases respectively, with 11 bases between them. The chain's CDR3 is CASSLGGDQPQHF. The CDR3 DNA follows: TGTGCCAGCAGCCTAGGGGGAGATCAGCCCCAGCATTTT.

CDR3 region: CASMSDMSAEQYF. As DNA, the CDR3 is TGCGCCAGCATGAGCGATATGTCTGCCGAGCAGTACTTC. The chain has TRBV5-1 and TRBJ2-7; D ambiguous. Germline V CDR1 and CDR2: SGHRS, YFSETQ. V lost 6 bases and J 6 bases, leaving 16 bases between the germline ends. The CDR3 is made up of 13 amino acids.

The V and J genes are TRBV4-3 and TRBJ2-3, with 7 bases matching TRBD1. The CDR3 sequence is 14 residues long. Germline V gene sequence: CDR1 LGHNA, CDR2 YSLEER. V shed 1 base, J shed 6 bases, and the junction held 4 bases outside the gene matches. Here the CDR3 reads CASSQGQGMDTQYF. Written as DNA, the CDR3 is TGCGCCAGCAGCCAAGGACAGGGAATGGATACGCAGTATTTT.

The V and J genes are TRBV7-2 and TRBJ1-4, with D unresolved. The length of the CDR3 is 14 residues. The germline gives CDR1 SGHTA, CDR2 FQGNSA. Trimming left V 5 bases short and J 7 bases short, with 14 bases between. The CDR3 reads CASSLGGNSEKLFF. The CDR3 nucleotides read TGTGCCAGCAGCCTCGGAGGGAATAGTGAAAAACTGTTTTTT.

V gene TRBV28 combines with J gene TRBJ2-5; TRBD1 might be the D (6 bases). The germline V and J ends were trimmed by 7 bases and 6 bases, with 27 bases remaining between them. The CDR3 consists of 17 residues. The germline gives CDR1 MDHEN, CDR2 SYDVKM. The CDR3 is CASIEGLTRGIKKTQYF. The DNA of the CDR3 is TGTGCCAGCATCGAGGGCCTAACGAGGGGGATAAAAAAGACCCAGTACTTC. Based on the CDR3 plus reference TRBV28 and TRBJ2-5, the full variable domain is DVKVTQSSRYLVKRTGEKVFLECVQDMDHENMFWYRQDPGLGLRLIYFSYDVKMKEKGDIPEGYSVSREKKERFSLILESASTNQTSMYLCASIEGLTRGIKKTQYFGPGTRLLVL.